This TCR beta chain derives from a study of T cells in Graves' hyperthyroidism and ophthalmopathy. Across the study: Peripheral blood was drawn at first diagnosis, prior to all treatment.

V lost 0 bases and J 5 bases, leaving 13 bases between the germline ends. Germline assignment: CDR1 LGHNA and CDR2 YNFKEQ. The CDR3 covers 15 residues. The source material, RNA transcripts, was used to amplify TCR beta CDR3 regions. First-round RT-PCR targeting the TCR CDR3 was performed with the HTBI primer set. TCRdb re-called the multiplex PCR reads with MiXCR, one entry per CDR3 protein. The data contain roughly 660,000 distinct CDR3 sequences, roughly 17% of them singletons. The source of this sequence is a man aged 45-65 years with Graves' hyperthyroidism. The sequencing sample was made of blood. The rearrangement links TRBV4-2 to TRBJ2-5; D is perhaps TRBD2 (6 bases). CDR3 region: CASSQEGGGGETQYF. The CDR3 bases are TGTGCCAGCAGCCAAGAGGGGGGAGGCGGCGAGACCCAGTACTTC.